Listed below are T cell receptor beta chains from one sample, sequenced in a study of CXCR3-negative and CXCR3-positive naive CD8 T cells. TCRdb reprocessed the 5' RACE reads, keeping one entry per CDR3 protein, no DNA. This sample's table reports over 150,000 distinct CDR3 sequences. The sample taken for sequencing was naive CXCR3+ CD8+ T cells from blood. These receptor sequences come from a human donor in good health. Some clones in this sample may be carry-over from other donors' samples. The CDR3 runs from the conserved cysteine through the conserved F or W.

len	v_gene	j_gene	CDR3aa
15	TRBV7-9	TRBJ1-4	CASSPWTGGNEKLFF
14	TRBV20-1	TRBJ1-1	CSARGLGPNTEAFF
20	TRBV7-9	TRBJ2-1	CASSLGPPGLAGESYNEQFF
14	TRBV13	TRBJ2-1	CASSSRTGGGEQFF
17	TRBV3-1	TRBJ2-1	CASSQSSVLAGGDEQFF
13	TRBV28	TRBJ1-6	CASRGQGSSPLHF
17	TRBV20-1	TRBJ2-1	CSARDRFGRGGFDEQFF
13	TRBV5-5	TRBJ1-1	CASSLGTNTEAFF
15	TRBV5-6	TRBJ2-7	CASSLKTSGRHEQYF
15	TRBV7-9	TRBJ2-7	CASSGRQDRVDEQYF